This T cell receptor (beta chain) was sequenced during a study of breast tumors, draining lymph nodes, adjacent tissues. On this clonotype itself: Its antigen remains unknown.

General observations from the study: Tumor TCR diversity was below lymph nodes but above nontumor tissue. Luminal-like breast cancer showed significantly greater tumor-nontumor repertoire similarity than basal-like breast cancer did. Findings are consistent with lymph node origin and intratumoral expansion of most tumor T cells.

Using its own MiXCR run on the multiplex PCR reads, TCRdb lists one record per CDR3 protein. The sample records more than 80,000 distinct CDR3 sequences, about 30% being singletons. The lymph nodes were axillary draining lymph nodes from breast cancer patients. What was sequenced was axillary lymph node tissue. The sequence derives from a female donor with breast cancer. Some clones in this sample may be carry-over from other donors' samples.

The CDR3 protein is CASSHTSGETQYF. CDR3 sequence (DNA): TGTGCCAGCAGTCACACCTCCGGGGAGACCCAGTACTTC. The rearrangement uses TRBV12-3 or TRBV12-4 and TRBJ2-5, with D unresolved. CDR3 size: 13 residues. Trimming shortened V by 5 bases and J by 5 bases, and 12 bases separated the two germline ends.